The source of this T cell receptor beta chain is a study of blood T cells in healthy people across ages. Study-wide background: Roughly one uniquely barcoded beta molecule per two T cells was captured.

Extraction of total RNA produced a minimum of 5 micrograms from each sample. This clonotype was recorded a few times. Its antigen is unidentified. Using a J-beta primer mix together with a sample-barcoded 5' primer, a second PCR was run for roughly 7 to 12 cycles. The authors tagged each cDNA molecule using a template-switch adaptor with 12 random nucleotides. MiXCR was run by TCRdb on the 5' RACE reads, yielding one entry per CDR3 protein. The repertoire holds over a million distinct CDR3 sequences, with approximately 39% as singletons. Study findings and constraints: Long-lived donors exceeded aged donors in naive CD4+ cells and diversity.

V dropped 4 bases and J dropped 6; count of bases not matched to a gene: 12. This CDR3 region has 16 residues. Germline V gene lookup returns CDR1 MNHEY and CDR2 SMNVEV (reference sequence). This TCR derives from a woman aged 18-29 years in good health. Material: blood. The chain recombines TRBV27 with TRBJ2-1; TRBD1 matches at 7 bases. CDR3 sequence: CASSSLTGSGVNEQFF. CDR3 DNA sequence: TGTGCCAGCAGTTCATTGACAGGGTCTGGTGTCAATGAGCAGTTCTTC.